This T cell receptor (beta chain) comes out of a study of CD8+ T cells in alopecia areata. At the level of the study: Affected scalp percentage gauged treated patients' severity.

CDR3 length equals 13 residues. V was pared by 3 bases and J by 2 bases, with 6 bases between. Germline-derived CDR1 and CDR2 are SGDLS and YYNGEE. Following extraction, RNA underwent reverse transcription to cDNA, which served as the sequencing template. Profiled with immunoSEQ multiplex PCR; TCRdb holds only in-frame clones, not every one. The sample records over 250,000 clones, approximately 60% being singletons. Treatment meaning: oral pan-JAK inhibitor, 5-10 mg twice daily. This chain links TRBV9 with TRBJ2-1; no firm D call. The TCR was taken from a human donor with alopecia areata. The sequenced sample was CD4+ T cells sorted from blood, obtained at week 52, from a patient treated with tofacitinib. CDR3 region: CASSGATYNEQFF. The CDR3 nucleotides read TGTGCCAGCAGCGGAGCAACCTACAATGAGCAGTTCTTC.